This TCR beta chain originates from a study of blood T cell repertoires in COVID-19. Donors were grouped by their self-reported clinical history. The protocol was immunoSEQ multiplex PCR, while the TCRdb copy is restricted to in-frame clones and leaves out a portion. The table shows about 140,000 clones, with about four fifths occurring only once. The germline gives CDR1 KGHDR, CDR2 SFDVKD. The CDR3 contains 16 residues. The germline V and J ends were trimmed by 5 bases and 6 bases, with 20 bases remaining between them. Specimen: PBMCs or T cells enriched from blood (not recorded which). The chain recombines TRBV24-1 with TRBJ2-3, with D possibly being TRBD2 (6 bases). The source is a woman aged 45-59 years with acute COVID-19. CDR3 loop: CATSGSERANFDTQYF. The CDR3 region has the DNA TGTGCCACCAGTGGGTCTGAGCGGGCGAATTTCGATACGCAGTATTTT.